Shown below are 10 T cell receptor beta chains from a single sample sequenced in a study of T cell responses to AZD1222 COVID-19 vaccine. Measured with immunoSEQ multiplex PCR; TCRdb has only the in-frame clones, and not every one. In the table there are about 15,000 clones, about 85% of which are singletons. Sequenced here: peripheral blood, sampled 28 days after the second AZD1222 dose. These receptors were taken from an adult who received the AZD1222 COVID-19 vaccine.

The chain recombines TRBV11-2 with TRBJ2-7, with 10 bases fitting TRBD1. Germline V gene data show CDR1 as SGHAT and CDR2 as FQNNGV. The CDR3 consists of 15 residues. V was pared by 5 bases and J by 3 bases, with 7 bases of the junction left unmatched. The CDR3 loop reads CASSPDRGRFYEQYF. The CDR3 DNA sequence: TGTGCCAGCAGCCCAGACAGGGGGCGGTTCTACGAGCAGTACTTC.

The J gene is TRBJ1-2, the V gene TRBV7-2, with D tentatively TRBD1 (5 bases). Germline V gene sequence: CDR1 SGHTA, CDR2 FQGNSA. The CDR3 spans 14 residues. V was cut by 3 bases and J by 8 bases, with 16 bases left in between. CDR3 bases: TGTGCCAGCAGCTTTATTACAGGAGGAGAAGGCTACACCTTC. Translating gives CASSFITGGEGYTF. Filled out from reference TRBV7-2 and TRBJ1-2, the complete variable domain reads GAGVSQSPSNKVTEKGKDVELRCDPISGHTALYWYRQSLGQGLEFLIYFQGNSAPDKSGLPSDRFSAERTGGSVSTLTIQRTQQEDSAVYLCASSFITGGEGYTFGSGTRLTVV.

The chain uses TRBV24-1 and TRBJ2-3, with 9 bases identical to TRBD2. Germline CDR1 and CDR2: KGHDR and SFDVKD. Unmatched junction bases numbered 8, after V lost 0 bases and J lost 5 bases. The CDR3 length is 17 residues. CDR3 protein: CATSDLSASGMGDTQYF. CDR3 sequence (DNA): TGTGCCACCAGTGATTTGTCGGCTAGCGGGATGGGAGATACGCAGTATTTT.

This clone was counted a few times. This chain connects TRBV7-2 to TRBJ1-5; no firm D call. CDR3 length: 14 amino acids. V shed 4 bases and J shed 8 bases, with 15 bases lying between them. From germline, CDR1 is SGHTA and CDR2 FQGNSA. CDR3 sequence: CASSSSQGWEPQHF. In nucleotides, the CDR3 is TGTGCCAGCAGCTCCTCACAAGGGTGGGAGCCCCAGCATTTT. The full variable domain, in which reference TRBV7-2 and TRBJ1-5 provide the parts outside the CDR3, is GAGVSQSPSNKVTEKGKDVELRCDPISGHTALYWYRQSLGQGLEFLIYFQGNSAPDKSGLPSDRFSAERTGGSVSTLTIQRTQQEDSAVYLCASSSSQGWEPQHFGDGTRLSIL.

The CDR3 nucleotides read TGTGCCATCGGACAGGAGGCAGGCGGTTCACCCCTCCACTTT. It is translated as CAIGQEAGGSPLHF. The chain is built from TRBV10-3 and TRBJ1-6; TRBD1 matches at 7 bases. CDR3 length: 14 residues. V was pared by 8 bases and J by 9 bases, with 10 bases of the junction left unmatched. Germline V lookup: CDR1 ENHRY, CDR2 SYGVKD.

The V and J genes are TRBV19 and TRBJ2-3, with D perhaps assigned TRBD1 or TRBD2 (5 bases each). CDR1 is LNHDA and CDR2 is SQIVND in the germline V gene (reference sequence). CDR3 length: 14 residues. The V end lost 9 bases, the J end lost 8 bases, and 21 bases lay between the germline ends. The CDR3 sequence: CASLPGTSGGTQYF. CDR3 DNA: TGTGCCAGCCTCCCCGGGACCTCCGGCGGTACGCAGTATTTT.

The V call is TRBV3-1 (or the pseudogene TRBV3-2), the J call TRBJ1-1, with D possibly being TRBD1 (6 bases). This CDR3 region has 13 residues. Germline lookup yields CDR1 LGHDT and CDR2 YNNKEL (reference sequence). The V gene lost 1 base and the J gene lost 8 bases, with 11 bases spanning the gap. CDR3 sequence reads: CASSQVPGQEAFF. CDR3 DNA sequence: TGTGCCAGCAGCCAAGTTCCTGGACAGGAAGCTTTCTTT.

The chain recombines TRBV15 with TRBJ2-7; perhaps TRBD2 as D (6 bases). The CDR3 covers 13 residues. Germline V gene lookup returns CDR1 LNHNV and CDR2 YYDKDF (reference sequence). Trimming removed 1 base at V and 4 bases at J, with 8 bases between. CDR3: CATSRVGGYEQYF. DNA for the CDR3: TGTGCCACCAGCAGAGTCGGGGGTTACGAGCAGTACTTC.

This chain joins TRBV6-5 and TRBJ2-1, with TRBD1 matching 9 bases. The CDR3 is made up of 15 amino acids. Germline lookup yields CDR1 MNHEY and CDR2 SVGAGI. Trimming removed 2 bases from V and 9 bases from J; junction bases left unmatched: 8. The CDR3: CASSYQTGGVGEQFF. DNA of the CDR3: TGTGCCAGCAGTTACCAAACAGGGGGCGTAGGTGAGCAGTTCTTC.

This chain uses TRBV5-8 with TRBJ1-5; D is unclear. With 0 bases removed from V and 4 bases from J, the gap between germline ends came to 5 bases. The germline gives CDR1 SGHTS, CDR2 YDEGEE. CDR3 length: 13 residues. Here the CDR3 DNA reads TGTGCCAGCAGCTTGGGCCAGAATCAGCCCCAGCATTTT. It translates to CASSLGQNQPQHF. Using reference TRBV5-8 and TRBJ1-5 for the parts outside the CDR3, the full variable domain is EAGVTQSPTHLIKTRGQQATLRCSPISGHTSVYWYQQALGLGLQFLLWYDEGEERNRGNFPPRFSGRQFPNYSSELNVNALELEDSALYLCASSLGQNQPQHFGDGTRLSIL.